This TCR beta chain originates from a study of blood T cell repertoires in COVID-19. Study details: The analysed material was cDNA or gDNA that came from T cells, B-cell-depleted T cells, or PBMCs.

Cohort 3 recovery required two negative PCRs, clearance, or symptom resolution. How the authors handled the data: By means of reference gene primer amplification, nucleated cell counts were estimated. TCRdb's copy holds only in-frame clones and misses some; the assay was immunoSEQ multiplex PCR. That table furnishes V, J and clone size, whereas the DNA furnished D and trimming. Altogether 300,000 to 350,000 clones are present, 75% to 90% being singletons, with the ten largest covering around 5%. This clone was recorded once. V was pared by 6 bases and J by 7 bases, with 14 bases between. The CDR3 is 13 residues long. The germline V gene has CDR1 MNHEY and CDR2 SMNVEV (reference sequence).

This receptor was identified in a man aged 25-45 years who had recovered from COVID-19. Sequencing used PBMCs or T cells enriched from blood (not recorded which). The chain couples TRBV27 to TRBJ2-3; possible D gene TRBD2, 6 bases. The DNA for the CDR3 is TGTGCCAGCAGGCCCGGGACTGTCTATACGCAGTATTTT. It yields the protein CASRPGTVYTQYF.